This T cell receptor (beta chain) was sequenced in a study of T cell responses to AZD1222 COVID-19 vaccine. The CDR3 extends over 14 amino acids. Trimming cost V 0 bases and J 3 bases, with 8 bases left between them. CDR1 SEHNR and CDR2 FQNEAQ come from the germline V gene (reference sequence). Study findings and constraints: Reportedly, close to half of spike-specific TCRs are directed against unmutated variant regions. White British donors predominated, females outnumbered males, and clonal diversity was possibly underestimated. Seropositive status at baseline applied to only five to seven AZD1222 recipients.

Produced via immunoSEQ multiplex PCR; TCRdb's table is partial and in-frame only. The sample carries under 200,000 clones, around 87% recorded once. Points on this clone: The antigen remains undetermined.

Sequenced here: peripheral blood, sampled on day 0 of MenACWY control vaccination. The chain is built from TRBV7-9 and TRBJ1-1; TRBD1 might be the D (6 bases). This receptor was obtained from an adult in good health. In DNA, the CDR3 is TGTGCCAGCAGCTTAGCTCAGGGGCACACTGAAGCTTTCTTT. Its protein product is CASSLAQGHTEAFF. Looking up the rest from reference TRBV7-9 and TRBJ1-1 gives the full variable domain: DTGVSQNPRHKITKRGQNVTFRCDPISEHNRLYWYRQTLGQGPEFLTYFQNEAQLEKSRLLSDRFSAERPKGSFSTLEIQRTEQGDSAMYLCASSLAQGHTEAFFGQGTRLTVV.